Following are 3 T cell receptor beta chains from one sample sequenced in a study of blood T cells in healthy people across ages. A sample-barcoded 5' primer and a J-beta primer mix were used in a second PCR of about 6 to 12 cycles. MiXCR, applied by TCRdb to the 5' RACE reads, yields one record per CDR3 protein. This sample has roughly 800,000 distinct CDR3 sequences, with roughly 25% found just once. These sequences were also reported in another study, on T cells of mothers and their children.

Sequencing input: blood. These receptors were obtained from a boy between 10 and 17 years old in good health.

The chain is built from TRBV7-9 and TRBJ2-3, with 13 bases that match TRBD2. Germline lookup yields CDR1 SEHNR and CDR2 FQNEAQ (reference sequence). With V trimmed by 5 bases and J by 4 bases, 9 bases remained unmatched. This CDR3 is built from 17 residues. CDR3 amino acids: CASSVGTSGDRADTQYF. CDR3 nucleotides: TGTGCCAGCAGCGTCGGGACTAGCGGGGATCGGGCAGATACGCAGTATTTT.

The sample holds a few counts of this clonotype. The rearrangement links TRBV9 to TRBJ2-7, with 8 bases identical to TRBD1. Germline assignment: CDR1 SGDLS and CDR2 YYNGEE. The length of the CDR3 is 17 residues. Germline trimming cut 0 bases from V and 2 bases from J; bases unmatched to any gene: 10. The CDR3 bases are TGTGCCAGCAGCGTAGCTTCCTCCGGGACAGGTCCCTACGAGCAGTACTTC. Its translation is CASSVASSGTGPYEQYF.

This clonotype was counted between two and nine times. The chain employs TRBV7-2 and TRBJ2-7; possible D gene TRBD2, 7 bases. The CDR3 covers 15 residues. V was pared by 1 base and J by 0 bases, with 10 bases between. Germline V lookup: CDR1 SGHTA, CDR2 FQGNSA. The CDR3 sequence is CASSLGGGLSYEQYF. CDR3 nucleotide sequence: TGTGCCAGCAGCTTAGGGGGGGGCCTCTCCTACGAGCAGTACTTC.